Below, 28 T cell receptor beta chains from the same sample are listed, as sequenced in a study of blood T cell repertoires in COVID-19. Repertoires were generated with immunoSEQ multiplex PCR, while TCRdb's copy carries only in-frame clones and drops some. The sample records 85,000 to 120,000 clones, around nine tenths being singletons. Sequenced sample: peripheral blood. The source of these receptors is a man over 45 with active or convalescent COVID-19.

The chain carries TRBV18 and TRBJ1-1; D is unresolved. The CDR3 is 13 amino acids. Trimming took 5 bases from V and 4 from J, leaving 11 bases between them. Looked up from germline, CDR1 is KGHSH and CDR2 is LQKENI. In DNA, the CDR3 is TGTGCCAGCTCAAAAGAGGGTGGCACTGAAGCTTTCTTT. It codes for CASSKEGGTEAFF.

This clone was counted between two and nine times. The genes are TRBV15 and TRBJ2-5; D might be TRBD1 (6 bases). V dropped 7 bases and J dropped 1 base, with 10 bases sitting between them. The CDR3 totals 13 residues. Germline V lookup: CDR1 LNHNV, CDR2 YYDKDF (reference sequence). The CDR3: CATNQGGQETQYF. DNA for the CDR3: TGTGCCACCAACCAAGGGGGCCAAGAGACCCAGTACTTC.

This chain connects TRBV28 to TRBJ2-7, with D unclear. The length of the CDR3 is 12 residues. Germline CDR1 MDHEN, CDR2 SYDVKM. Trimming stripped 5 bases from V and 3 bases from J, with 8 bases between. The CDR3 loop is CASSPTLYEQYV. Written as DNA, the CDR3 is TGTGCCAGCAGTCCGACACTCTACGAGCAGTACGTC.

This chain connects TRBV28 to TRBJ1-5; possibly TRBD1 for D (5 bases). Trimming removed 5 bases at V and 2 bases at J, with 13 bases between. This CDR3 has 15 amino acids. Germline V gene lookup returns CDR1 MDHEN and CDR2 SYDVKM. CDR3 residues: CASSIQGRGNQPQHF. Here the CDR3 DNA reads TGTGCCAGCAGTATCCAGGGTAGGGGCAATCAGCCCCAGCATTTT.

The rearrangement uses TRBV19 and TRBJ2-1; 7 bases line up with TRBD2. The germline gives CDR1 LNHDA, CDR2 SQIVND (reference sequence). The CDR3 consists of 14 residues. J lost 4 bases, V lost 10 bases, and 10 bases had no gene match. CDR3 in amino acids: CATRAGFAYNEQFF. CDR3 in DNA: TGTGCCACTCGAGCGGGGTTCGCTTACAATGAGCAGTTCTTC.

This chain links TRBV7-2 with TRBJ2-2; the match to TRBD1 covers 8 bases. Per germline, CDR1 SGHTA and CDR2 FQGNSA. This CDR3 is 15 amino acids long. Trimming cost V 1 base and J 4 bases; bases outside gene matches: 2. The DNA of the CDR3 is TGTGCCAGCAGCTTAGGGACAGGGATCACCGGGGAGCTGTTTTTT. Translating gives CASSLGTGITGELFF.

In DNA form, the CDR3 reads TGTGCCAGCAGCTTGGTTAGCGGGGTGAACACCGGGGAGCTGTTTTTT. It translates to CASSLVSGVNTGELFF. The chain couples TRBV5-4 to TRBJ2-2; 8 bases match TRBD2. Germline V gene sequence: CDR1 SGHNT, CDR2 YYREEE (reference sequence). J gave up 1 base and V 0 bases, and 2 bases lay outside the gene matches. This CDR3 has 16 residues. The full variable domain, in which reference TRBV5-4 and TRBJ2-2 provide the parts outside the CDR3, is ETGVTQSPTHLIKTRGQQVTLRCSSQSGHNTVSWYQQALGQGPQFIFQYYREEENGRGNFPPRFSGLQFPNYSSELNVNALELDDSALYLCASSLVSGVNTGELFFGEGSRLTVL.

The J gene is TRBJ2-5, the V gene TRBV3-1 (or the pseudogene TRBV3-2), with TRBD1 matching 7 bases. V lost 5 bases to trimming and J lost 5 bases; unmatched junction nucleotides: 11. This CDR3 spans 15 amino acids. The V gene's germline CDR1 is LGHDT and CDR2 YNNKEL (reference sequence). The CDR3: CASSYSTGRMETQYF. In DNA form, the CDR3 reads TGTGCCAGCAGCTACTCGACAGGGAGAATGGAGACCCAGTACTTC.

The chain is built from TRBV5-1 and TRBJ2-7; 7 bases are shared with TRBD1. This CDR3 contains 13 residues. Germline CDR1 SGHRS, CDR2 YFSETQ. J lost 4 bases, V lost 0 bases, and 1 base had no gene match. CDR3 residues: CASSLEQGYEQYF. The CDR3, as DNA: TGCGCCAGCAGCTTGGAACAGGGGTACGAGCAGTACTTC.

V gene TRBV5-4 combines with J gene TRBJ1-1, with a weak D call TRBD1 (5 bases). This CDR3 is 16 amino acids long. The germline gives CDR1 SGHNT, CDR2 YYREEE (reference sequence). Trimming cost V 0 bases and J 0 bases, with 12 bases left between them. Here the CDR3 reads CASSLGGAGMNTEAFF. CDR3 bases: TGTGCCAGCAGCTTGGGTGGGGCGGGAATGAACACTGAAGCTTTCTTT.

The V gene is TRBV18, the J gene TRBJ2-7; no clear D. The CDR3 loop spans 12 amino acids. Germline assignment: CDR1 KGHSH and CDR2 LQKENI. V was clipped by 3 bases and J by 3 bases, with 6 bases between them. The CDR3 is CASSPSNYEQYF. The CDR3 nucleotides read TGTGCCAGCTCACCGAGCAACTACGAGCAGTACTTC.

The chain employs TRBV19 and TRBJ2-1, with a tentative D call TRBD1 (6 bases). The CDR3 has 15 residues. Germline CDR1 LNHDA, CDR2 SQIVND (reference sequence). V was clipped by 6 bases and J by 4 bases, with 16 bases between them. CDR3 DNA sequence: TGTGCCAGTAGCCAAACAGGGACGGTTTACAATGAGCAGTTCTTC. Translating it yields CASSQTGTVYNEQFF.

Only one count was recorded for this clone. V is TRBV19 and J is TRBJ2-5, with a weak D call TRBD2 (5 bases). In germline, CDR1 is LNHDA, CDR2 SQIVND (reference sequence). The CDR3 sequence is 16 residues long. V was shortened by 5 bases and J by 3 bases, with 19 bases between the two germline ends. CDR3 nucleotide sequence: TGTGCCAGTAGTCCCTACGGGCCCGAGAGGGAAGAGACCCAGTACTTC. This sequence encodes CASSPYGPEREETQYF.

J is TRBJ2-5 and V is TRBV24-1; D is perhaps TRBD1 (6 bases). V was cut by 9 bases and J by 1 base, with 11 bases left in between. The CDR3 runs to 13 residues. The germline V gene has CDR1 KGHDR and CDR2 SFDVKD. CDR3 bases: TGTGCCACCCAGGGGCAGGCCCAAGAGACCCAGTACTTC. Protein sequence: CATQGQAQETQYF.

This chain connects TRBV11-2 to TRBJ2-5, with 8 bases fitting TRBD2. Losses at the gene ends were 6 bases for V and 4 bases for J; bases not matched to a gene: 10. CDR3 length: 15 residues. Germline assignment: CDR1 SGHAT and CDR2 FQNNGV. The CDR3 region is CASRSIAGSRETQYF. The CDR3 region has the DNA TGTGCCAGCAGGTCCATAGCGGGGTCAAGAGAGACCCAGTACTTC.

This clone was observed a few times. The rearrangement links TRBV30 to TRBJ1-1, with 8 bases that match TRBD1. From germline, CDR1 is GTSNPN and CDR2 SVGIG (reference sequence). CDR3 length: 13 amino acids. Unmatched junction bases numbered 5, after V lost 4 bases and J lost 4 bases. For the CDR3, the DNA is TGTGCCTGGAAGGGACAGGTTACCACTGAAGCTTTCTTT. Encoded protein: CAWKGQVTTEAFF.

V and J are TRBV6-2 or TRBV6-3 and TRBJ1-1, with 7 nucleotides matching TRBD1. After removal of 4 bases from V and 5 bases from J, the junction contained 10 bases not matched to a gene. Germline V gene lookup returns CDR1 MNHEY and CDR2 SVGEGT. This CDR3 has 15 residues. Written as DNA, the CDR3 is TGTGCCAGCAGTTCAAGGAGGGGGCGATGGACTGAAGCTTTCTTT. Translating gives CASSSRRGRWTEAFF.

This sequence joins TRBV19 and TRBJ2-5; perhaps TRBD2 as D (6 bases). Trimming cost V 5 bases and J 2 bases, with 15 bases left between them. The CDR3 is 15 amino acids. From germline, CDR1 is LNHDA and CDR2 SQIVND (reference sequence). CDR3 amino acids: CASSGLPPGQETQYF. In DNA form, the CDR3 reads TGTGCCAGTAGTGGACTACCCCCTGGGCAAGAGACCCAGTACTTC.

The V and J genes are TRBV7-2 and TRBJ2-1; the D is unclear. Trimming removed 1 base from V and 0 bases from J, with 7 bases in between. The germline V gene encodes CDR1 SGHTA and CDR2 FQGNSA. The CDR3 is 15 amino acids. Here the CDR3 DNA reads TGTGCCAGCAGCTTAGATTTTAGCTCCTACAATGAGCAGTTCTTC. It specifies CASSLDFSSYNEQFF.

The chain has TRBV28 and TRBJ1-1; the match to TRBD1 covers 9 bases. This CDR3 has 16 residues. Looked up from germline, CDR1 is MDHEN and CDR2 is SYDVKM. The V gene end was trimmed by 5 bases and the J gene end by 0 bases; junction bases not matched to a gene: 7. CDR3 residues: CASSTRQGGVNTEAFF. Here the CDR3 DNA reads TGTGCCAGCAGTACCCGACAGGGGGGAGTGAACACTGAAGCTTTCTTT.

The V gene is TRBV7-2, the J gene TRBJ2-3, with 11 bases matching TRBD2. Per germline, CDR1 SGHTA and CDR2 FQGNSA. The J segment lost 1 base and the V segment lost 5 bases, leaving 11 bases of the junction unmatched. This CDR3 contains 18 residues. The CDR3 sequence is CASSPRTSGWLRTDTQYF. DNA for the CDR3: TGTGCCAGCAGCCCTAGGACTAGCGGGTGGTTGCGCACAGATACGCAGTATTTT. Based on the CDR3 plus reference TRBV7-2 and TRBJ2-3, the full variable domain is GAGVSQSPSNKVTEKGKDVELRCDPISGHTALYWYRQSLGQGLEFLIYFQGNSAPDKSGLPSDRFSAERTGGSVSTLTIQRTQQEDSAVYLCASSPRTSGWLRTDTQYFGPGTRLTVL.

This clone has a single count. The chain links TRBV5-3 to TRBJ2-3; the match to TRBD2 covers 13 bases. TRBV5-3 is given ORF status, its function remaining uncertain. V lost 1 base and J lost 0; bases outside the gene matches: 5. CDR3 length equals 18 residues. CDR3 DNA: TGTGCCAGAAGCTTGCGGACTAGCGGGGGATACAGCACAGATACGCAGTATTTT. It translates to CARSLRTSGGYSTDTQYF.

J is TRBJ1-1 and V is TRBV3-1 (or the pseudogene TRBV3-2); 9 nucleotides agree with TRBD1. This CDR3 region has 14 residues. In germline, CDR1 is LGHDT, CDR2 YNNKEL (reference sequence). V shed 3 bases, J shed 5 bases, and the junction held 4 bases outside the gene matches. CDR3 bases: TGTGCCAGCAGCCAGCTGACAGGGGGTACTGAAGCTTTCTTT. Translating gives CASSQLTGGTEAFF.

V gene TRBV7-8 combines with J gene TRBJ1-5, with 8 bases aligning to TRBD1. In germline, CDR1 is SGHVS, CDR2 FQNEAQ. The CDR3 has 16 residues. Germline trimming cut 2 bases from V and 6 bases from J; bases unmatched to any gene: 9. CDR3: CASSLLQGGIGQPQHF. CDR3 DNA: TGTGCCAGCAGCTTATTACAGGGGGGGATAGGTCAGCCCCAGCATTTT.

In its sample, this clone was seen a few times. V is TRBV18 and J is TRBJ1-2, with 7 bases matching TRBD1. The CDR3 consists of 14 residues. V dropped 3 bases and J dropped 2; count of bases not matched to a gene: 3. The germline V gene encodes CDR1 KGHSH and CDR2 LQKENI. In DNA form, the CDR3 reads TGTGCCAGCTCACCCATGGGACAGAACTATGGCTACACCTTC. It encodes CASSPMGQNYGYTF.

The gene calls are TRBV10-3 and TRBJ1-1; possibly TRBD1 for D (6 bases). Per germline, CDR1 ENHRY and CDR2 SYGVKD. The V and J ends lost 7 bases and 1 base respectively, with 10 bases between them. The CDR3 runs 13 residues. The CDR3 DNA sequence: TGTGCCATCAAGATGGGACAGAACACTGAAGCTTTCTTT. Protein product: CAIKMGQNTEAFF.

CDR3 amino acids: CASSLEAGAEAFF. CDR3 coding DNA: TGCGCCAGCAGCTTGGAGGCGGGGGCTGAAGCTTTCTTT. The rearrangement uses TRBV5-1 and TRBJ1-1; the D gene is possibly TRBD1 (5 bases). Trimming pared 0 bases from V and 6 bases from J, leaving 9 bases between. The CDR3 loop spans 13 amino acids. The germline CDR1 and CDR2 sequences are SGHRS and YFSETQ.

V is TRBV27 and J is TRBJ1-1; 9 bases match TRBD1. In germline, CDR1 is MNHEY, CDR2 SMNVEV (reference sequence). This CDR3 has 14 residues. J gave up 5 bases and V 7 bases, and 8 bases lay outside the gene matches. The CDR3 bases are TGTGCCAGCACCCCAGGACAGGGGAGAACTGAAGCTTTCTTT. It translates to CASTPGQGRTEAFF.